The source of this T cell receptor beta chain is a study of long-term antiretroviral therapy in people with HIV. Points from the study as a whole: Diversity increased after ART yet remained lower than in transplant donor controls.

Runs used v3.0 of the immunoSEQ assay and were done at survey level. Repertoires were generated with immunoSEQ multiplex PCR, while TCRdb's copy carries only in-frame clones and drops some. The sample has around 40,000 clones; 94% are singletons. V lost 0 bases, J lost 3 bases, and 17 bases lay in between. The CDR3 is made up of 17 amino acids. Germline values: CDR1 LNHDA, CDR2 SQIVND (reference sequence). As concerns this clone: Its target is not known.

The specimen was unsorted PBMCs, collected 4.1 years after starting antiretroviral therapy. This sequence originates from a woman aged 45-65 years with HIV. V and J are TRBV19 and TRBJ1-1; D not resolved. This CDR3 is CASSIELGEGVDTEAFF. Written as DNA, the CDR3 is TGTGCCAGTAGTATAGAGCTTGGGGAGGGTGTGGACACTGAAGCTTTCTTT.